Listed below are T cell receptor beta chains from one sample, sequenced in a study of glioma-infiltrating T cells. In TCRdb, the multiplex PCR reads were re-called with MiXCR into one record per CDR3 protein. The sample yields about 110,000 distinct CDR3 sequences, about 25% seen once. Sequenced material: glioma tissue, nonneoplastic brain tissue, or PBMCs (not recorded which). The receptor set was obtained from a human donor with low-grade glioma or glioblastoma, undergoing nonglioma brain surgery, or in good health (not recorded which). Both conserved end residues are part of each CDR3. D genes are given only for firm matches. Only some rows state a clone size, as once, few, many or a class for expanded clones.

clone size	J gene	D gene	V gene	CDR3 DNA	CDR3 protein
many	TRBJ2-1	TRBD2	TRBV7-3	TGTGCCAGCAGCCAACAAGCGGGGGTCTCCTACAATGAGCAGTTCTTC	CASSQQAGVSYNEQFF
NA	TRBJ2-1	NA	TRBV28	TGTGCCAGTAGTTTATGCGAGTACACGTACAATGAGCATTTCTTC	CASSLCEYTYNEHFF
NA	TRBJ1-2	NA	TRBV5-1	TGCGCCAGCAGCGAGAACAGCGCTTCCTATGGCCACACCTTC	CASSENSASYGHTF
medium-sized	TRBJ2-7	NA	TRBV6-2/TRBV6-3	TGTGCCAGCAGGAAATTCACGAGCGAGCAGTACTTC	CASRKFTSEQYF
many	TRBJ2-1	NA	TRBV2	TGTGCCAGCAGTGAACTCTCCGAGGGCCGGTACAATGAGCAGTTCTTC	CASSELSEGRYNEQFF
many	TRBJ2-3	TRBD1	TRBV27	TGTGCCAGCAGTTTAACGGGACAGGGCACAGATACGCAGTATTTT	CASSLTGQGTDTQYF
few	TRBJ2-1	NA	TRBV29-1	TGCAGCGTTGTCCCGAGACAGCAAGATGAGCAGTTCTTC	CSVVPRQQDEQFF
many	TRBJ1-1	NA	TRBV5-4	TGTGCCAGCAGCTCCGACGGGGCCCTGGGCACTGAAGCTTTCTTT	CASSSDGALGTEAFF
many	TRBJ2-3	NA	TRBV10-3	TGTGCCATCAGTGAAGGCCAGGCAGATACGCAGTATTTT	CAISEGQADTQYF
many	TRBJ2-7	NA	TRBV28	TGTGCCAGCTATGACTCCTCCTACGAGCAGTACTTC	CASYDSSYEQYF
many	TRBJ2-1	TRBD2	TRBV6-1	TGTGCCACCAAAGCGGGAGGTTCCTACAATGAGCAGTTCTTC	CATKAGGSYNEQFF
NA	TRBJ2-5	NA	TRBV7-3	TGTGCCAGCAGCCCAACAGAGCAAGAGACCCAGTACTTC	CASSPTEQETQYF
NA	TRBJ1-5	NA	TRBV18	TGTGCCAGCTCACCTCGTAAGAATAGCAATCAGCCCCAGCATTTT	CASSPRKNSNQPQHF
many	TRBJ2-2	NA	TRBV4-3	TGCGCCAGCAGCCAAGATCGCGGGGCCACCGGGGAGCTGTTTTTT	CASSQDRGATGELFF
many	TRBJ2-7	TRBD2	TRBV29-1	TGCAGCGTTGAATCCCTAGCGGGGCTCGGCGTGGAGCAGTACTTC	CSVESLAGLGVEQYF
many	TRBJ1-1	NA	TRBV29-1	TGCAGCGTTGGGGTAAGGGACACTGAAGCTTTCTTT	CSVGVRDTEAFF
many	TRBJ2-3	NA	TRBV20-1	TGCAGTGCTAGAGATGGAACAGGGATCCGGGGGTGGACAGATACGCAGTATTTT	CSARDGTGIRGWTDTQYF
many	TRBJ1-5	NA	TRBV4-1	TGCGCCAGCAGCCCTAACTCAGGAAGCAATCAGCCCCAGCATTTT	CASSPNSGSNQPQHF
many	TRBJ1-5	NA	TRBV18	TGTGCCAGCTCATCCCGGGACAGCAATCAGCCCCAGCATTTT	CASSSRDSNQPQHF
many	TRBJ1-6	TRBD1	TRBV5-1	TGCGCCAGCAGCACGGGACAGTCGAATTCACCCCTCCACTTT	CASSTGQSNSPLHF
many	TRBJ1-4	NA	TRBV3-1	TGTGCCAGCAGCCTGAGAAGCAACGGGGGTCGAGAAAAACTGTTTTTT	CASSLRSNGGREKLFF
few	TRBJ1-4	NA	TRBV4-2	TGTGCCAGCAGCCAAGGGACCGCAGTTACAACTAATGAAAAACTGTTTTTT	CASSQGTAVTTNEKLFF
many	TRBJ2-2	TRBD2	TRBV28	TGTGCCAGCAGTCAGGGACTAGCGGGGAGGAACACCGGGGAGCTGTTTTTT	CASSQGLAGRNTGELFF